The 19 T cell receptor beta chains in this list originate from one sample, sequenced in a study of cytotoxic CD8 clonotypes in ibrutinib-treated CLL. Repertoires were generated with immunoSEQ multiplex PCR, while TCRdb's copy carries only in-frame clones and drops some. The table records nearly 25,000 clones, roughly 71% of them present only once. The material sequenced was PBMCs, taken after 12 months of ibrutinib treatment. The source of these receptors is a human donor with chronic lymphocytic leukemia.

CDR3 protein: CASREQSGNTIYF. CDR3 nucleotides: TGTGCCAGCAGGGAGCAATCTGGAAACACCATATATTTT. This chain joins TRBV28 and TRBJ1-3; D unresolved. The CDR3 is 13 residues long. Germline values: CDR1 MDHEN, CDR2 SYDVKM. The V and J ends lost 6 bases and 1 base respectively, with 7 bases between them.

The chain recombines TRBV5-8 with TRBJ2-6; D not certain. Germline CDR1 and CDR2: SGHTS and YDEGEE. V lost 3 bases and J 2 bases, leaving 9 bases between the germline ends. The CDR3 totals 15 residues. The CDR3: CASSWPGTGANVLTF. CDR3 bases: TGTGCCAGCAGCTGGCCGGGTACTGGGGCCAACGTCCTGACTTTC. Complete variable domain (other parts from reference TRBV5-8 and TRBJ2-6): EAGVTQSPTHLIKTRGQQATLRCSPISGHTSVYWYQQALGLGLQFLLWYDEGEERNRGNFPPRFSGRQFPNYSSELNVNALELEDSALYLCASSWPGTGANVLTFGAGSRLTVL.

V gene TRBV4-1 combines with J gene TRBJ2-2; a weak D match, TRBD1 (6 bases). The CDR3 is made up of 14 amino acids. Germline values: CDR1 MGHRA, CDR2 YSYEKL. The V end lost 0 bases, the J end lost 7 bases, and 9 bases lay between the germline ends. In DNA, the CDR3 is TGCGCCAGCAGCCAAGATAGACAGGTCGGGGAGCTGTTTTTT. Protein: CASSQDRQVGELFF.

This rearrangement joins TRBV9 to TRBJ1-1; the match to TRBD1 covers 10 bases. CDR3 length equals 15 residues. After removal of 4 bases from V and 2 bases from J, the junction contained 5 bases not matched to a gene. CDR1 is SGDLS and CDR2 is YYNGEE in the germline V gene. CDR3 nucleotides: TGTGCCAGCAGCCGGACAGGGGGAACTAACACTGAAGCTTTCTTT. Amino acid sequence: CASSRTGGTNTEAFF.

The V call is TRBV10-2, the J call TRBJ2-7; 11 positions match TRBD1. Germline CDR1 WSHSY, CDR2 SAAADI. The CDR3 sequence is 14 residues long. Trimming took 6 bases from V and 0 from J; bases not matched to a gene: 1. CDR3 DNA: TGCGCCAGCAGGGGGACAGGGGGCTCCTACGAGCAGTACTTC. This sequence encodes CASRGTGGSYEQYF.

The count of this clone is one. The chain carries TRBV2 and TRBJ2-3; the match to TRBD1 covers 10 bases. J was trimmed by 3 bases and V by 7 bases; bases with no gene match: 4. CDR1 and CDR2 (germline): SNHLY, FYNNEI. This CDR3 is built from 14 residues. CDR3 bases: TGTGCCAGCACCGGGACAGGGGATACAGATACGCAGTATTTT. Protein product: CASTGTGDTDTQYF.

This chain joins TRBV11-2 and TRBJ2-2; D may match TRBD1 or TRBD2 (5 bases each). Trimming took off 4 bases at V and 4 bases at J, with 10 bases between the two ends. The CDR3 length is 14 residues. Germline V lookup: CDR1 SGHAT, CDR2 FQNNGV. CDR3 protein: CASSSVRGTGELFF. The CDR3 DNA is TGTGCCAGCAGCTCGGTGAGGGGCACCGGGGAGCTGTTTTTT.

This chain connects TRBV28 to TRBJ1-3, with 7 bases identical to TRBD1. Trimming removed 8 bases from V and 0 bases from J; junction bases left unmatched: 1. This CDR3 comprises 13 residues. Looked up from germline, CDR1 is MDHEN and CDR2 is SYDVKM. CDR3 residues: CASDRASGNTIYF. The CDR3 DNA follows: TGTGCCAGCGACAGGGCCTCTGGAAACACCATATATTTT. Full variable domain (missing parts from reference TRBV28 and TRBJ1-3): DVKVTQSSRYLVKRTGEKVFLECVQDMDHENMFWYRQDPGLGLRLIYFSYDVKMKEKGDIPEGYSVSREKKERFSLILESASTNQTSMYLCASDRASGNTIYFGEGSWLTVV.

The rearrangement joins TRBV2 to TRBJ1-1, with 9 bases that match TRBD1. Germline lookup yields CDR1 SNHLY and CDR2 FYNNEI. The V and J ends lost 8 bases and 5 bases, in that order; junction bases with no gene match: 9. CDR3 length: 14 amino acids. The CDR3, as DNA: TGTGCCAGCCGCCAACAGGGGGCGGAAACTGAAGCTTTCTTT. The encoded protein is CASRQQGAETEAFF. The full variable domain, with the rest looked up from reference TRBV2 and TRBJ1-1, is EPEVTQTPSHQVTQMGQEVILRCVPISNHLYFYWYRQILGQKVEFLVSFYNNEISEKSEIFDDQFSVERPDGSNFTLKIRSTKLEDSAMYFCASRQQGAETEAFFGQGTRLTVV.

The chain is built from TRBV5-1 and TRBJ2-7; TRBD2 might be the D (5 bases). The CDR3 has 14 amino acids. V lost 0 bases to trimming and J lost 2 bases, with 9 bases between them. Germline V gives CDR1 SGHRS, CDR2 YFSETQ. CDR3 DNA sequence: TGCGCCAGCAGCTTGGAGGCGGGCCCCTACGAGCAGTACTTC. This sequence encodes CASSLEAGPYEQYF.

The chain has TRBV6-1 and TRBJ1-3; D is uncertain. V lost 0 bases, J lost 0 bases, and 21 bases lay in between. The germline V gene encodes CDR1 MNHNS and CDR2 SASEGT. The CDR3 consists of 20 residues. CDR3 sequence reads: CASSEAPKGLIHYSGNTIYF. Written as DNA, the CDR3 is TGTGCCAGCAGTGAAGCGCCCAAGGGCCTGATCCACTACTCTGGAAACACCATATATTTT.

The chain employs TRBV7-6 and TRBJ1-4, with TRBD1 matching over 9 bases. The CDR3 consists of 17 residues. V shed 9 bases, J shed 8 bases, and the junction held 19 bases outside the gene matches. Germline V lookup: CDR1 SGHVS, CDR2 FNYEAQ. CDR3: CASTRDRAAFLYEKLFF. DNA for the CDR3: TGTGCCAGTACCCGGGACAGGGCAGCTTTTTTGTACGAAAAACTGTTTTTT.

By sample share, this clone is medium-sized. V is TRBV7-2 and J is TRBJ2-3; D unresolved. CDR3 length: 13 amino acids. The V gene lost 2 bases and the J gene lost 2 bases, with 5 bases spanning the gap. Germline V gives CDR1 SGHTA, CDR2 FQGNSA. The CDR3 spells CASSLFSTDTQYF. Here the CDR3 DNA reads TGTGCCAGCAGCTTATTCTCCACAGATACGCAGTATTTT.

This clone was picked up a small number of times. This chain connects TRBV16 to TRBJ1-2, with D hard to call. CDR3 length equals 14 residues. V was shortened by 0 bases and J by 2 bases, with 7 bases between the two germline ends. Germline CDR1 and CDR2: KGHSY and FQNENV. This CDR3 reads CASSQSSPNYGYTF. In nucleotides, the CDR3 is TGTGCCAGCAGCCAATCGTCGCCCAACTATGGCTACACCTTC. The complete variable domain, with remaining parts taken from reference TRBV16 and TRBJ1-2, reads GEEVAQTPKHLVRGEGQKAKLYCAPIKGHSYVFWYQQVLKNEFKFLISFQNENVFDETGMPKERFSAKCLPNSPCSLEIQATKLEDSAVYFCASSQSSPNYGYTFGSGTRLTVV.

The rearrangement joins TRBV27 to TRBJ2-7; TRBD2 is a possible D gene (6 bases). This CDR3 is built from 13 residues. From germline, CDR1 is MNHEY and CDR2 SMNVEV (reference sequence). The V and J ends lost 9 bases and 4 bases respectively, with 16 bases between them. This CDR3 is CASLGGLPYEQYF. CDR3 sequence (DNA): TGTGCCAGTTTGGGGGGACTGCCGTACGAGCAGTACTTC.

The CDR3 nucleotides are TGTGCCAGCTCACCAGGGACTAGCGGCGGGGAGCTGTTTTTT. It codes for CASSPGTSGGELFF. V and J are TRBV18 and TRBJ2-2, with TRBD2 matching 11 bases. Germline loops: CDR1 KGHSH, CDR2 LQKENI. The CDR3 extends over 14 amino acids. Germline trimming cut 2 bases from V and 7 bases from J; bases unmatched to any gene: 0.

The V call is TRBV18, the J call TRBJ2-3; D is possibly TRBD1 (5 bases). V was shortened by 2 bases and J by 5 bases, with 8 bases between the two germline ends. The CDR3 is made up of 13 amino acids. Germline CDR1 and CDR2: KGHSH and LQKENI. As DNA, the CDR3 is TGTGCCAGCTCACCAGGGGCGGTAGATACGCAGTATTTT. Protein: CASSPGAVDTQYF.

Here the CDR3 DNA reads TGTGCCGGAAAAGAAGCACCCTCCCAAGAGACCCAGTACTTC. Its protein product is CAGKEAPSQETQYF. The V call is TRBV2, the J call TRBJ2-5, with D hard to call. There are 14 residues in the CDR3. The V gene lost 11 bases and the J gene lost 1 base, with 17 bases spanning the gap. Germline CDR1 SNHLY, CDR2 FYNNEI.

The chain uses TRBV28 and TRBJ1-1, with no clear D. The CDR3 length is 12 residues. V lost 2 bases and J 8 bases, leaving 9 bases between the germline ends. In germline, CDR1 is MDHEN, CDR2 SYDVKM. CDR3 nucleotide sequence: TGTGCCAGCAGTTTAAATACAGAAGAAGCTTTCTTT. The encoded protein is CASSLNTEEAFF.